Reported below is one T cell receptor beta chain. This entry comes from a study of T cell responses to AZD1222 COVID-19 vaccine. Germline CDR1 reads GTSNPN; CDR2 reads SVGIG (reference sequence). The CDR3 totals 13 residues. V lost 0 bases and J lost 7; bases outside the gene matches: 2. Second doses that came at about 4 or about 12 weeks were put together. The table came from immunoSEQ multiplex PCR; TCRdb's copy has only in-frame clones and leaves some out. The sample lists about 140,000 clones; roughly 93% were seen once. The V and J genes are TRBV30 and TRBJ1-2, with TRBD1 matching over 10 bases. This material consisted of peripheral blood, taken 28 days after the second AZD1222 dose. This receptor was taken from an adult who received the AZD1222 COVID-19 vaccine. DNA of the CDR3: TGTGCCTGGAGTGTCGGGACAGGGGTTGGCTACACCTTC. It translates to CAWSVGTGVGYTF.